These 6 T cell receptor beta chains originate from one sample sequenced in a study of human T cells and chemical hapten exposure. The time point denotes: patch test 1, 2 weeks after DPC sensitization. The treatment here: therapeutic diphenylcyclopropenone sensitization with weekly scalp DPC. From the RACE reads, TCRdb called clonotypes with MiXCR, one entry per CDR3 protein. The table records about 120,000 distinct CDR3 sequences, 12% to 15% of them present only once. Sequencing was performed on whole blood, taken in connection with sensitization to the hapten diphenylcyclopropenone (DPC). These receptors all stem from a young man with alopecia areata. Some clones in this sample may be carry-over from other donors' samples.

V is TRBV9 and J is TRBJ1-1; D is possibly TRBD1 (5 bases). CDR1 and CDR2 (germline): SGDLS, YYNGEE. V lost 0 bases and J 1 base, leaving 7 bases between the germline ends. The CDR3 consists of 14 residues. CDR3 amino acids: CASSVAGANTEAFF. The CDR3 DNA follows: TGTGCCAGCAGCGTAGCCGGGGCGAACACTGAAGCTTTCTTT. Using reference TRBV9 and TRBJ1-1 for the parts outside the CDR3, the full variable domain is DSGVTQTPKHLITATGQRVTLRCSPRSGDLSVYWYQQSLDQGLQFLIQYYNGEERAKGNILERFSAQQFPDLHSELNLSSLELGDSALYFCASSVAGANTEAFFGQGTRLTVV.

The chain links TRBV10-2 to TRBJ1-1; D remains unclear. Trimming removed 4 bases at V and 10 bases at J, with 16 bases between. CDR3 length: 13 amino acids. The V gene's germline CDR1 is WSHSY and CDR2 SAAADI. The CDR3 is CASSATGTVAAFF. DNA for the CDR3: TGCGCCAGCAGTGCGACCGGTACAGTCGCAGCTTTCTTT.

The chain carries TRBV5-1 and TRBJ2-1, with 10 bases matching TRBD2. Germline lookup yields CDR1 SGHRS and CDR2 YFSETQ. After removal of 4 bases from V and 7 bases from J, the junction contained 8 bases not matched to a gene. CDR3 size: 15 residues. CDR3 DNA: TGCGCCAGCAGCCCCCTAGCGGGGGATAGGAATGAGCAGTTCTTC. Residues: CASSPLAGDRNEQFF.

This clonotype came up many times. The V and J genes are TRBV11-1 and TRBJ2-1, with D hard to call. CDR3 length: 15 amino acids. The V end lost 5 bases, the J end lost 0 bases, and 11 bases lay between the germline ends. The V gene's germline CDR1 is SGHAT and CDR2 FQDESV (reference sequence). The CDR3 DNA follows: TGTGCCAGCAGCCGCTATACCAGCTCCTACAATGAGCAGTTCTTC. It codes for CASSRYTSSYNEQFF.

V usage is TRBV2 and J usage is TRBJ2-1; D is unresolved. The CDR3 has 15 amino acids. Germline loops: CDR1 SNHLY, CDR2 FYNNEI. V was cut by 5 bases and J by 2 bases, with 13 bases left in between. CDR3 in DNA: TGTGCCAGCAGTAAATATCGGGCTACCTACAATGAGCAGTTCTTC. It is translated as CASSKYRATYNEQFF.

In its sample, this clonotype was seen a few times. This sequence joins TRBV21-1 and TRBJ2-5. TRBV21-1 is deemed a pseudogene. The CDR3 contains 14 residues. The CDR3 loop is CASSNEVIQETQYF. The CDR3 coding sequence is TGTGCCAGCAGCAATGAAGTGATCCAAGAGACCCAGTACTTC.